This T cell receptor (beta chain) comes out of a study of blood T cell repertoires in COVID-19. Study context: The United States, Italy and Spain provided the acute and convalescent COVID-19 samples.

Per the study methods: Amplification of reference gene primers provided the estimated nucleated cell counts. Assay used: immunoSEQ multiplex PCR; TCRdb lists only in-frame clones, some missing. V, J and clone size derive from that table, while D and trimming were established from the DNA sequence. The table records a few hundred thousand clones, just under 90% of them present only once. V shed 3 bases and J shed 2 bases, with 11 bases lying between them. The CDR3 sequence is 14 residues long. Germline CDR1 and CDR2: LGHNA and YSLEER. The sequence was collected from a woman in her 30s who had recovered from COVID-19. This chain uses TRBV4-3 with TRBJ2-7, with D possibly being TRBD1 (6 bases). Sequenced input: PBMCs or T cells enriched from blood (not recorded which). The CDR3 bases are TGCGCCAGCAGCCAGACTTCAGGGGCCTACGAGCAGTACTTC. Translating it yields CASSQTSGAYEQYF.